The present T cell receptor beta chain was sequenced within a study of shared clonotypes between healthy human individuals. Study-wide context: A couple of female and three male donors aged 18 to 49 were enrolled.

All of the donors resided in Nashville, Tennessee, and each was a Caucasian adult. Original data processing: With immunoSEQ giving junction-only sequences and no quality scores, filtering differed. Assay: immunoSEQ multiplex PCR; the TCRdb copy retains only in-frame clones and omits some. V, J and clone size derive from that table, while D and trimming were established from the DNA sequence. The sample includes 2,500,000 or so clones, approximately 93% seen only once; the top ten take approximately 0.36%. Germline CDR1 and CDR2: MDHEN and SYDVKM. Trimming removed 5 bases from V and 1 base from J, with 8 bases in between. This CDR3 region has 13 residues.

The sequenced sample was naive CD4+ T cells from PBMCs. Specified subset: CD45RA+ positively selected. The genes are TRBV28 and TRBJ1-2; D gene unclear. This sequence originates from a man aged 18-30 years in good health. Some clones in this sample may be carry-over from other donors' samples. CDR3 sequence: CASSAGDNYGYTF. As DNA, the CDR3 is TGTGCCAGCAGTGCCGGGGATAACTATGGCTACACCTTC.